This T cell receptor (beta chain) comes out of a study of blood T cell repertoires in COVID-19. About the study: PBMCs, B-cell-depleted T cells, or T cells provided the cDNA or gDNA that made up the material.

CDR3 length: 13 residues. Germline-derived CDR1 and CDR2 are SGHVS and FQNEAQ. Trimming shortened V by 5 bases and J by 6 bases, and 11 bases separated the two germline ends. Per the original methods: Nucleated cell number was recorded as an estimate derived from reference gene primer amplification. TCRdb's copy holds only in-frame clones and misses some; the assay was immunoSEQ multiplex PCR. V, J and clone size are taken as reported in that table, and D and trimming were inferred from the DNA itself. Seen here are 130,000 or so clones, over 65% observed once, and the top ten hold more than 4.5%. Sequencing was performed on peripheral blood. This receptor was obtained from a woman aged 70 to 79 with acute or convalescent COVID-19. V is TRBV7-8 and J is TRBJ2-1; D call uncertain. CDR3 loop: CASSPPESNEQFF. In DNA, the CDR3 is TGTGCCAGCAGCCCGCCTGAGAGCAATGAGCAGTTCTTC.